The clone carrying this T cell receptor (beta chain) has a handful of counts. Germline values: CDR1 SGDLS, CDR2 YYNGEE. This CDR3 contains 15 residues. The junction had 10 bases not matched to a gene; V was cut back by 4 bases and J by 4 bases. This record belongs to a study of blood T cell repertoires in COVID-19. The Seattle patients joined while their infection was active and were tracked longitudinally afterward. Data came from immunoSEQ multiplex PCR; TCRdb stores just in-frame clones and leaves some out. The data show some 300,000 clones, approximately 86% seen once. The source material was peripheral blood. This clonotype originated in a woman aged 70 to 79 with COVID-19, enrolled during active disease. The rearrangement joins TRBV9 to TRBJ2-7; 8 nucleotides line up with TRBD1. CDR3 DNA: TGTGCCAGCAGCCCCCTTGCAGGGGGCTCTTACGAGCAGTACTTC. Amino acid sequence: CASSPLAGGSYEQYF.